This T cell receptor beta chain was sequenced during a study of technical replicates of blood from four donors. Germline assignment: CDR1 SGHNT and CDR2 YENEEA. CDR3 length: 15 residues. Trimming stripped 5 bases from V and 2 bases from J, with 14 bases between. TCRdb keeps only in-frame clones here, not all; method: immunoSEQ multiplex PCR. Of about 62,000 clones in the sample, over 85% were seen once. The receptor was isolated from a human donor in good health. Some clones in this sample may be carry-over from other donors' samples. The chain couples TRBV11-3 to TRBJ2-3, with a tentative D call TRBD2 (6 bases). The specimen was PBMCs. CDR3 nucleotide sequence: TGTGCCAGCAGCCCTCGGGGGACGAACACAGATACGCAGTATTTT. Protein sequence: CASSPRGTNTDTQYF.